This entry concerns a single T cell receptor beta chain. The specificity of this receptor is unknown. The species here is mouse, which means the gene names and germline sequences are mouse ones. The sequence runs out 4 residues before the end of the CDR3; the remainder is reconstructed from the germline J gene. The same CDR3 also results from other DNA sequences found in this sample. Pooled mouse cutaneous lymph node cells were stained for CD4, CD8alpha, NKG2D, NKG2ACE and other markers, then sorted on a BD Influx. The library came from the immunoSEQ multiplex PCR assay. RNA was extracted from all samples and reverse transcribed into cDNA, which served as template for TCR sequencing. First-strand cDNA was synthesized using SuperScript III with a 2:1 mix of oligo-dT and random hexamers. Amplification bias was assessed with a synthetic immune receptor repertoire, and residual bias was removed computationally. Libraries were sequenced on Illumina HiSeq using 60 bp reads that covered the CDR3 and were read from J toward V. As for the authors' bioinformatics: Raw reads were preprocessed to remove errors, and CDR3 was defined according to IMGT conventions as the region from the conserved cysteine to phenylalanine. Clonality was calculated as 1 minus Shannon entropy normalized by log2 of the number of productive unique TCRs. Whether each scalp clone was CD4 or CD8 was inferred by checking scalp TCRbeta sequences against the CD4 and CD8 repertoires from sorted blood. Sourced from immuneACCESS, this table was stored by TCRdb with only in-frame sequences that have V and J called. A share of the clones is absent; for the studies checked, an unresolved V gene accounts for under half, and the remainder has no known explanation. The V and J calls and clone size come from that table; D and trimming were worked out from the DNA. The sample records 250,000 or so clones, none occurring a single time. In total, the top ten clones hold about 1.2% of the sample.

The data were taken from a study of CD8+ T cells in alopecia areata listed by TCRdb under 2018. In terms of the full investigation: Skin from C3H/HeJ donors with spontaneous alopecia (roughly 6-12 months old) was grafted onto female C3H/HeJ recipients that were roughly 7-10 weeks old. In both human patients and the C3H/HeJ mouse model, the study applied high-throughput TCRbeta sequencing to look at T cell clonal expansion in alopecia areata. Human TCRbeta sequencing covered scalp tissue and sorted CD4+ and CD8+ peripheral blood T cells from patchy and totalis/universalis alopecia areata patients and healthy controls. Scalp clonality was compared across normal scalp (n=4), patchy alopecia areata scalp (n=8), and alopecia totalis/universalis scalp (n=8). RNA was extracted with the PAXgene miRNA kit for fixed scalp, the miRNeasy kit for PBMCs, and the RNeasy kit for mouse skin. TCRbeta CDR3 regions were amplified by immunoSEQ multiplex PCR with 35 Vbeta forward and 13 Jbeta reverse primers.

On the study overall, not on this receptor specifically: Unlike mouse skin, which is dominated by gammadelta T cells, normal human skin has resident alphabeta T cells that are also sequenced, and this complicates analysis of the scalp TCR repertoire. TCR sequences shared between patients were less clear than in mice, possibly partly because of HLA diversity in the patient population. Compared with normal scalp, lesional scalp had higher clonality and more expanded CD8+ clones, particularly in alopecia totalis/universalis, a pattern that suggests antigenic drive.

There are 13 amino acids in the CDR3, from cysteine to phenylalanine inclusive. Only the CDR3 bases that were read are kept: 27 of them, in frame from base 1. CDR1 MNHDT and CDR2 YYDKIL were looked up in the germline V gene. Source material: CD4+ T cells sorted from a lymph node. Here the chain combines TRBV17 and TRBJ2-5, with no confident D gene call. The receptor's source is a C3H/HeJ mouse with alopecia areata. The MHC haplotype found in this strain is H2-k. Incomplete CDR3 DNA: TGTGCTAGCAGTAGAGACAGGCGGGAC. Translated, it gives CASSRDRRD. The whole CDR3 protein is CASSRDRRDTQYF.